The 20 T cell receptor beta chains in this list originate from one sample, sequenced in a study of blood T cells in healthy people across ages (dated by TCRdb to the mid-2010s). Libraries were prepared through 5' RACE. For sequencing, an Illumina HiSeq 2500 was employed. A second PCR of 7 to 11 cycles was performed with a sample-barcoded 5' primer and a J-beta primer mix. TCRdb reprocessing: public reads trimmed at Q25 with fastp, clones called with MiXCR, in-frame beta chains kept. Entries are consolidated by CDR3 protein sequence, retaining the most common genes and DNA. For this sample there are fewer than 900,000 distinct CDR3 sequences; around 40% appear just once. Of the sample, roughly 20% is held by the ten largest clones. The specimen sequenced was blood. These receptors were taken from a woman in her sixties or seventies in good health.

The chain uses TRBV10-3 and TRBJ2-1, with D tentatively TRBD2 (6 bases). The germline CDR1 and CDR2 sequences are ENHRY and SYGVKD. This CDR3 comprises 15 residues. V lost 2 bases to trimming and J lost 4 bases, with 12 bases between them. The CDR3 DNA reads TGTGCCATCAGTGAGGGAGGGCCGGCATACAATGAGCAGTTCTTC. Translation gives CAISEGGPAYNEQFF.

The chain links TRBV5-1 to TRBJ2-1; 8 nucleotides agree with TRBD1. The CDR3 has 16 residues. V was clipped by 1 base and J by 4 bases; unmatched bases: 7. In germline, CDR1 is SGHRS, CDR2 YFSETQ. Here the CDR3 reads CASSLTGGSFYNEQFF. CDR3 sequence (DNA): TGCGCCAGCAGCTTGACAGGGGGGTCATTTTACAATGAGCAGTTCTTC.

Worth noting for this clonotype: A read error is possible here, since a much larger clone lies one base away. The chain recombines TRBV12-3 or TRBV12-4 with TRBJ2-1; weak D call: TRBD2 (6 bases). The CDR3 consists of 15 residues. The CDR3 bases are TGTGCCAGCAGTCTGGCCGGGACTTCCTACAATGATCAGTTCTTC. Translating it yields CASSLAGTSYNDQFF.

This chain connects TRBV21-1 to TRBJ2-7; the table's D call, TRBD2, has no DNA check behind it. TRBV21-1 represents a pseudogene. The CDR3 is 16 residues long. The CDR3 bases are TGTGCCAGCAGCAAAGCGCTGAGGGAGGTCGTCGACGAGCAGTACTTC. Translated, it gives CASSKALREVVDEQYF.

This clonotype was found once. The chain combines TRBV11-1 with TRBJ1-4; D gene ambiguous. The CDR3 loop spans 15 amino acids. Trimming cost V 5 bases and J 5 bases, with 15 bases left between them. Germline-derived CDR1 and CDR2 are SGHAT and FQDESV (reference sequence). CDR3 region: CASSLDDGPNEKLFF. Written as DNA, the CDR3 is TGTGCCAGCAGCCTGGATGATGGCCCCAATGAAAAACTGTTTTTT.

In this sample, this clonotype turned up a few times. The J gene is TRBJ2-7, the V gene TRBV12-3 or TRBV12-4; a possible D gene is TRBD2 (6 bases). Trimming stripped 0 bases from V and 4 bases from J, with 10 bases between. The CDR3 length is 14 residues. The CDR3 nucleotides read TGTGCCAGCAGTTTAGCTGCGGGGCAGTACGAGCAGTACTTC. Protein product: CASSLAAGQYEQYF.

The rearrangement uses TRBV29-1 and TRBJ1-2; perhaps TRBD1 as D (5 bases). This CDR3 is built from 12 residues. The germline CDR1 and CDR2 sequences are SQVTM and ANQGSEA. V dropped 5 bases and J dropped 7 bases, with 14 bases sitting between them. CDR3 DNA: TGCAGCGTTAGTGAGGGGACTGGTGGCTACACCTTC. It is translated as CSVSEGTGGYTF. Full variable domain (missing parts from reference TRBV29-1 and TRBJ1-2): SAVISQKPSRDICQRGTSLTIQCQVDSQVTMMFWYRQQPGQSLTLIATANQGSEATYESGFVIDKFPISRPNLTFSTLTVSNMSPEDSSIYLCSVSEGTGGYTFGSGTRLTVV.

The rearrangement uses TRBV29-1 and TRBJ2-1, with 8 bases aligning to TRBD1. The CDR3 runs to 14 residues. CDR1 is SQVTM and CDR2 is ANQGSEA in the germline V gene. The ends lost 6 bases at V and 7 bases at J; junction bases unmatched: 11. The CDR3 region is CSVPRPTGGNEQFF. The CDR3 DNA sequence: TGCAGCGTCCCGCGCCCAACAGGGGGGAATGAGCAGTTCTTC.

This clonotype was picked up a small number of times. DNA of the CDR3: TGTGCCAGCAGTCTCTCCACAGGGAACACTGAAGCTTTCTTT. It yields the protein CASSLSTGNTEAFF. The chain links TRBV6-5 to TRBJ1-1; maybe TRBD1 (5 bases). Germline loops: CDR1 MNHEY, CDR2 SVGAGI. The V end lost 5 bases, the J end lost 1 base, and 11 bases lay between the germline ends. The length of the CDR3 is 14 residues.

The rearrangement joins TRBV12-3 or TRBV12-4 to TRBJ2-5, with 9 bases fitting TRBD2. After removal of 2 bases from V and 11 bases from J, the junction contained 15 bases not matched to a gene. The length of the CDR3 is 16 residues. CDR3 DNA: TGTGCCAGCAGTTTACAACACGGCGGGGGGGCCGGTGAGCAGTACTTC. Residues: CASSLQHGGGAGEQYF.

The V call is TRBV24-1, the J call TRBJ1-5, with TRBD1 as a possible D gene (6 bases). V dropped 10 bases and J dropped 4 bases, with 13 bases sitting between them. Germline V gives CDR1 KGHDR, CDR2 SFDVKD. This CDR3 is built from 13 residues. CDR3 nucleotides: TGTGCCACAAACGGGGGCTTTAATCAGCCCCAGCATTTT. Amino acid sequence: CATNGGFNQPQHF.

This clonotype has just a few counts. This rearrangement joins TRBV7-9 to TRBJ1-1; weak D call: TRBD1 (5 bases). Trimming removed 3 bases from V and 4 bases from J, with 12 bases in between. This CDR3 contains 14 residues. From germline, CDR1 is SEHNR and CDR2 FQNEAQ (reference sequence). The CDR3 spells CASSFVGDGTEAFF. CDR3 in DNA: TGTGCCAGCAGCTTCGTAGGGGACGGCACTGAAGCTTTCTTT.

This rearrangement joins TRBV6-5 to TRBJ2-4; D may be TRBD2 (5 bases). The J call may be in error: the DNA end matches TRBJ2-7 better. This CDR3 is 16 amino acids long. Germline loops: CDR1 MNHEY, CDR2 SVGAGI. The CDR3 DNA reads TGTGCCAGCAGTTACTCTAGGAAAAAGGGAGACTACGAGCAGTACTTC. Its protein product is CASSYSRKKGDYEQYF.

This clonotype was recorded only once. The chain recombines TRBV6-1 with TRBJ2-3; no clear D gene. V gave up 4 bases and J gave up 5 bases, with 10 bases separating them. Germline CDR1 and CDR2: MNHNS and SASEGT. The CDR3 length is 13 residues. The CDR3 nucleotides are TGTGCCAGCAGTGTGAAGGCCGAAGATACGCAGTATTTT. Translated: CASSVKAEDTQYF.

A note on this clonotype: The germline gene is not matched at one end of the junction; a read error may be the cause. The V and J genes are TRBV6-6 and TRBJ1-2; 7 bases fit TRBD1. CDR3 size: 13 residues. Germline CDR1 is MNHNY and CDR2 is SVGAGI (reference sequence). CDR3 protein: CASGGTDFHGHTF. Written as DNA, the CDR3 is TGTGCCAGCGGAGGGACAGACTTTCATGGCCACACCTTC.

The chain employs TRBV19 and TRBJ2-1; 10 bases are shared with TRBD1. Germline values: CDR1 LNHDA, CDR2 SQIVND (reference sequence). V gave up 10 bases and J gave up 6 bases; unmatched junction bases: 12. CDR3 length equals 15 residues. The CDR3: CAISPGTGAGNEQFF. For the CDR3, the DNA is TGTGCCATTTCACCCGGGACAGGGGCCGGCAATGAGCAGTTCTTC.

This chain connects TRBV6-1 to TRBJ1-2; D may be TRBD1 (5 bases). The CDR3 loop spans 14 amino acids. V lost 6 bases and J lost 2, with 13 bases in between. Germline assignment: CDR1 MNHNS and CDR2 SASEGT. In nucleotides, the CDR3 is TGTGCCAGCAGACCCTTAGGGGAGAACTATGGCTACACCTTC. Protein sequence: CASRPLGENYGYTF.

This clonotype was seen repeatedly, ten times or more. This rearrangement joins TRBV29-1 to TRBJ2-3; D is possibly TRBD2 (5 bases). The CDR3 runs 14 residues. CDR1 and CDR2 from the germline V gene are SQVTM and ANQGSEA. The V and J ends lost 7 bases and 3 bases respectively, with 17 bases between them. The CDR3, as DNA: TGCAGCGAGAGGGCCGGGAAGAGTACAGATACGCAGTATTTT. Residues: CSERAGKSTDTQYF.

The chain has TRBV27 and TRBJ2-7; TRBD1 is a possible D gene (5 bases). The CDR3 covers 16 residues. CDR1 and CDR2 (germline): MNHEY, SMNVEV (reference sequence). V was cut by 0 bases and J by 1 base, with 13 bases left in between. The CDR3 DNA reads TGTGCCAGCAGTTTATCAGATGGGGCCGTATCCTACGAGCAGTACTTC. Protein: CASSLSDGAVSYEQYF.

This sequence joins TRBV20-1 and TRBJ1-2, with D possibly being TRBD1 (6 bases). CDR3 length: 14 residues. The V end lost 0 bases, the J end lost 5 bases, and 13 bases lay between the germline ends. Germline V gene lookup returns CDR1 DFQATT and CDR2 SNEGSKA (reference sequence). The CDR3 sequence: CSARDTQGIYGYTF. Here the CDR3 DNA reads TGCAGTGCTAGAGATACGCAGGGGATATATGGCTACACCTTC.